The TCR beta chain under discussion was sequenced for a study of blood T cells in healthy people across ages. Study-level findings and limits: The unsorted PBMCs prevented any conclusive comparison of naive versus antigen-experienced cells.

To note about this clonotype: The antigen is undetermined.

It was with a sample-barcoded 5' primer and a J-beta primer mix that a second PCR of about 6 to 12 cycles was run. TCRdb reprocessed the 5' RACE reads with MiXCR, giving one entry per CDR3 protein. This sample has 1 million or so distinct CDR3 sequences; about 23% occur once, and the top ten carry approximately 0.71%. This sample also belongs to another study, concerning T cells of mothers and their children. In that study: Persistent microchimeric T cell clones were sought, and none were detected.

This TCR was recovered from a girl aged 2 to 10 in good health. The sample comprised blood.

The CDR3, as DNA: TGCAGTGCCGATCCTTTCGATCGGGGGGGAGAGACCCAGTACTTC. It yields the protein CSADPFDRGGETQYF. This chain uses TRBV20-1 with TRBJ2-5, with 8 nucleotides matching TRBD2. The CDR3 consists of 15 residues. Germline CDR1 and CDR2: DFQATT and SNEGSKA (reference sequence). V was pared by 6 bases and J by 4 bases, with 13 bases of the junction left unmatched.